One sample yielded the 27 T cell receptor beta chains listed below, sequenced in a study of response to subunit inactivated influenza vaccine. In TCRdb, the RT-PCR reads were re-called with MiXCR into one record per CDR3 protein. Here the sample spans a few hundred thousand distinct CDR3 sequences, approximately 14% being singletons. The sequences come from PBMCs from blood, collected roughly 12 days after vaccination. These receptor sequences come from a man aged 45-60 years who received an inactivated influenza vaccine.

A few counts support this clonotype. The J gene is TRBJ1-2, the V gene TRBV9; the D gene is possibly TRBD1 (6 bases). Per germline, CDR1 SGDLS and CDR2 YYNGEE. The V and J ends lost 2 bases and 2 bases respectively, with 10 bases between them. The CDR3 loop spans 14 amino acids. The CDR3 is CASSVAGTNYGYTF. The CDR3 bases are TGTGCCAGCAGCGTTGCCGGGACAAACTATGGCTACACCTTC.

The CDR3 coding sequence is TGTGCCAGCAGCTTTTCCGCCGCGACAGGGTACACCGGGGAGCTGTTTTTT. This codes for CASSFSAATGYTGELFF. The chain combines TRBV7-2 with TRBJ2-2; 7 nucleotides match TRBD1. This CDR3 is 17 amino acids long. With 3 bases clipped from V and 3 bases from J, the junction kept 10 bases outside the gene matches. The germline CDR1 and CDR2 sequences are SGHTA and FQGNSA.

The table lists this clonotype with a few counts. J is TRBJ1-2 and V is TRBV3-1; D call uncertain. The CDR3 runs 14 residues. V shed 0 bases and J shed 2 bases, with 7 bases lying between them. The V gene's germline CDR1 is LGHDT and CDR2 YNNKEL (reference sequence). The chain's CDR3 is CASSQDTRNYGYTF. In nucleotides, the CDR3 is TGTGCCAGCAGCCAAGATACCAGGAACTATGGCTACACCTTC.

This clonotype was counted between two and nine times. J is TRBJ1-5 and V is TRBV6-1, with 7 bases identical to TRBD1. The CDR3 loop spans 17 amino acids. The ends lost 6 bases at V and 0 bases at J; junction bases unmatched: 11. CDR1 is MNHNS, CDR2 SASEGT, per germline. The CDR3 region has the DNA TGTGCCAGCAGACAGGGGAGAGGAGGTCTTAGCAATCAGCCCCAGCATTTT. Encoded protein: CASRQGRGGLSNQPQHF.

This clonotype was counted many times. This chain uses TRBV29-1 with TRBJ1-1, with D unresolved. Germline lookup yields CDR1 SQVTM and CDR2 ANQGSEA. Trimming stripped 4 bases from V and 0 bases from J, with 6 bases between. CDR3 length: 12 residues. CDR3 nucleotide sequence: TGCAGCGTTGCCGCAGTGAACACTGAAGCTTTCTTT. It codes for CSVAAVNTEAFF.

The V gene is TRBV7-2, the J gene TRBJ2-2; D gene uncertain. Trimming pared 1 base from V and 5 bases from J, leaving 14 bases between. The germline V gene encodes CDR1 SGHTA and CDR2 FQGNSA. This CDR3 has 16 amino acids. The CDR3 DNA is TGTGCCAGCAGCTTAGTAGGCCGGATGGGAACCGGGGAGCTGTTTTTT. This codes for CASSLVGRMGTGELFF.

The rearrangement joins TRBV11-2 to TRBJ2-1; TRBD2 matches 12 bases. Trimming removed 7 bases from V and 4 bases from J; junction bases left unmatched: 11. CDR3 length equals 17 residues. Per germline, CDR1 SGHAT and CDR2 FQNNGV. Here the CDR3 DNA reads TGTGCCAGCACAATCCCGATTACTAGCGGGAGGTACAATGAGCAGTTCTTC. As protein: CASTIPITSGRYNEQFF.

This clonotype was observed a few times. The rearrangement uses TRBV9 and TRBJ1-2; a weak D match, TRBD1 (5 bases). Germline loops: CDR1 SGDLS, CDR2 YYNGEE. Between the trimmed V and J ends, which lost 2 bases and 3 bases, there was a span of 14 bases. The length of the CDR3 is 15 residues. The chain's CDR3 is CASSVWGVPDYGYTF. The CDR3 nucleotides read TGTGCCAGCAGCGTGTGGGGGGTGCCCGACTATGGCTACACCTTC.

This clonotype was seen many times. The genes are TRBV5-1 and TRBJ1-5, with D maybe TRBD1 (5 bases). There are 14 residues in the CDR3. Per germline, CDR1 SGHRS and CDR2 YFSETQ. The V end was cut by 2 bases, the J end by 9 bases, with 15 bases between. CDR3 bases: TGCGCCAGCAGCTTCAAAGGGGTGGATGGGCCCCAGCATTTT. It yields the protein CASSFKGVDGPQHF. The whole variable domain, filled in from reference TRBV5-1 and TRBJ1-5, reads KAGVTQTPRYLIKTRGQQVTLSCSPISGHRSVSWYQQTPGQGLQFLFEYFSETQRNKGNFPGRFSGRQFSNSRSEMNVSTLELGDSALYLCASSFKGVDGPQHFGDGTRLSIL.

This clonotype has ten or more counts. The chain joins TRBV20-1 to TRBJ1-5; D is unclear. The V gene's germline CDR1 is DFQATT and CDR2 SNEGSKA (reference sequence). The V gene lost 6 bases and the J gene lost 6 bases, with 9 bases spanning the gap. This CDR3 is built from 11 residues. The CDR3 DNA sequence: TGCAGTGCCAAAGCGGGTCAGCCCCAGCATTTT. Amino acids: CSAKAGQPQHF.

V and J are TRBV4-1 and TRBJ1-1; no clear D. The CDR3 sequence is 12 residues long. V was pared by 6 bases and J by 4 bases, with 9 bases between. Germline V gene data show CDR1 as MGHRA and CDR2 as YSYEKL. The CDR3 region is CASRYGSTEAFF. The CDR3 bases are TGCGCCAGCAGGTATGGGAGCACTGAAGCTTTCTTT.

V is TRBV10-3 and J is TRBJ2-5, with TRBD2 matching over 9 bases. CDR1 and CDR2 from the germline V gene are ENHRY and SYGVKD. This CDR3 has 14 residues. V shed 5 bases and J 4 bases; nucleotides not matched to a gene: 5. The CDR3 DNA sequence: TGTGCCATCAGTTATGTTAGCGGGAGAGAGACCCAGTACTTC. Its translation is CAISYVSGRETQYF.

This clonotype has only a few counts. The chain's CDR3 is CSARPAGGSDTQYF. The CDR3 DNA is TGCAGTGCTCGACCAGCGGGGGGGTCAGATACGCAGTATTTT. The chain couples TRBV20-1 to TRBJ2-3; TRBD2 matches 10 bases. V lost 5 bases to trimming and J lost 4 bases; unmatched junction nucleotides: 6. Germline-derived CDR1 and CDR2 are DFQATT and SNEGSKA (reference sequence). The CDR3 length is 14 residues.

Only a few counts were recorded for this clonotype. V and J are TRBV4-3 and TRBJ1-1; maybe TRBD1 (5 bases). The CDR3 length is 17 residues. Trimming took off 4 bases at V and 4 bases at J, with 22 bases between the two ends. The germline V gene has CDR1 LGHNA and CDR2 YSLEER. DNA for the CDR3: TGCGCCAGCAGCCCAACCTTGGGGACCTCCTACTTCACTGAAGCTTTCTTT. As protein: CASSPTLGTSYFTEAFF.

This clonotype came up a few times. This chain uses TRBV28 with TRBJ2-1, with 9 bases aligning to TRBD1. CDR1 and CDR2 from the germline V gene are MDHEN and SYDVKM. There are 16 residues in the CDR3. The trim removed 6 bases at V and 6 bases at J, leaving 12 bases unmatched. The CDR3 here is CASRSSGTGNINEQFF. In DNA form, the CDR3 reads TGTGCCAGCAGATCCTCCGGGACAGGGAATATCAATGAGCAGTTCTTC.

The sample holds a few counts of this clonotype. This chain uses TRBV20-1 with TRBJ2-1, with D unresolved. The CDR3 loop spans 13 amino acids. Between the trimmed V and J ends, which lost 3 bases and 5 bases, there was a span of 11 bases. CDR1 and CDR2 from the germline V gene are DFQATT and SNEGSKA (reference sequence). This CDR3 is CSASRGAHNEQFF. The CDR3 DNA follows: TGCAGTGCTAGTAGAGGAGCCCACAATGAGCAGTTCTTC.

This clonotype was observed many times. The chain carries TRBV12-3 or TRBV12-4 and TRBJ2-2, with D perhaps matching TRBD2 (6 bases). The CDR3 runs 14 residues. Trimming took off 7 bases at V and 4 bases at J, with 13 bases between the two ends. In DNA form, the CDR3 reads TGTGCCAGCATGAGGAGGGTTTTCACCGGGGAGCTGTTTTTT. It is translated as CASMRRVFTGELFF.

The rearrangement uses TRBV12-3 or TRBV12-4 and TRBJ1-1; tentatively, D is TRBD1 (5 bases). This CDR3 contains 12 residues. V dropped 5 bases and J dropped 10 bases, with 14 bases sitting between them. The CDR3 nucleotides read TGTGCCAGCAGTCCCGGGACCTCGGCAGCTTTCTTT. This sequence encodes CASSPGTSAAFF.

Only a few counts were recorded for this clonotype. CDR3 DNA sequence: TGTGCCAGTAGGGGGACAGGCGCGGGAGCCAAAAACATTCAGTACTTC. This codes for CASRGTGAGAKNIQYF. V gene TRBV19 combines with J gene TRBJ2-4, with 8 bases that match TRBD1. The V and J ends lost 6 bases and 0 bases, in that order; junction bases with no gene match: 7. Looked up from germline, CDR1 is LNHDA and CDR2 is SQIVND (reference sequence). The CDR3 has 16 residues.

This clonotype showed up just a few times. V usage is TRBV13 and J usage is TRBJ2-1, with 9 bases aligning to TRBD2. The junction had 9 bases not matched to a gene; V was cut back by 4 bases and J by 8 bases. The CDR3 contains 15 residues. Germline CDR1 PRHDT, CDR2 FYEKMQ (reference sequence). CDR3 residues: CASSSAASGIDEQFF. The CDR3 DNA reads as TGTGCCAGCAGCTCCGCGGCTAGCGGGATTGATGAGCAGTTCTTC.

This clonotype was seen a few times. The chain links TRBV5-1 to TRBJ1-3, with D uncertain. CDR3 size: 15 residues. Germline V lookup: CDR1 SGHRS, CDR2 YFSETQ. V gave up 0 bases and J gave up 0 bases, with 7 bases separating them. DNA of the CDR3: TGCGCCAGCAGCTTGGATCCGGGCTCTGGAAACACCATATATTTT. Encoded protein: CASSLDPGSGNTIYF.

This chain connects TRBV11-3 to TRBJ2-1; D is possibly TRBD1 (5 bases). The germline V gene encodes CDR1 SGHNT and CDR2 YENEEA. The CDR3 sequence is 15 residues long. V was pared by 1 base and J by 5 bases, with 12 bases between. The CDR3 sequence: CASSLAGRVNNEQFF. The CDR3 DNA reads TGTGCCAGCAGCTTAGCAGGCAGGGTGAACAATGAGCAGTTCTTC.

This clonotype appeared many times. The chain couples TRBV7-2 to TRBJ2-1; D remains unclear. Germline V gene sequence: CDR1 SGHTA, CDR2 FQGNSA. The CDR3 runs to 13 residues. V was cut by 3 bases and J by 10 bases, with 13 bases left in between. The CDR3 here is CASSFRLQVEQFF. CDR3 DNA sequence: TGTGCCAGCAGCTTCCGTTTACAAGTCGAGCAGTTCTTC.

This clonotype was detected a few times. The chain couples TRBV6-2 or TRBV6-3 to TRBJ2-5, with D possibly matching TRBD1 (6 bases). The V end lost 6 bases, the J end lost 2 bases, and 10 bases lay between the germline ends. This CDR3 has 13 residues. In germline, CDR1 is MNHEY, CDR2 SVGEGT. The CDR3 region is CASSWTEQETQYF. CDR3 in DNA: TGTGCCAGCAGCTGGACAGAGCAAGAGACCCAGTACTTC.

This clonotype appeared a few times. The genes are TRBV5-1 and TRBJ2-5; TRBD2 matches at 14 bases. Per the germline V gene, CDR1 is SGHRS and CDR2 is YFSETQ. Germline trimming cut 0 bases from V and 0 bases from J; bases unmatched to any gene: 4. The CDR3 has 18 amino acids. The CDR3 spells CASSLGTSGRRYQETQYF. Here the CDR3 DNA reads TGCGCCAGCAGCTTGGGGACTAGCGGGAGGAGATACCAAGAGACCCAGTACTTC.

The rearrangement joins TRBV6-1 to TRBJ1-6; a possible D gene is TRBD1 (6 bases). This CDR3 contains 14 residues. Germline V gives CDR1 MNHNS, CDR2 SASEGT. The ends were cut back, 9 bases at V and 4 bases at J, with 13 bases in the middle. DNA of the CDR3: TGTGCCAGTTCGGACAGAATATATAATTCACCCCTCCACTTT. It codes for CASSDRIYNSPLHF.

This clonotype was counted only a few times. V gene TRBV20-1 combines with J gene TRBJ1-1, with a tentative D call TRBD1 (6 bases). The V gene's germline CDR1 is DFQATT and CDR2 SNEGSKA (reference sequence). The CDR3 runs 13 residues. With 7 bases removed from V and 1 base from J, the gap between germline ends came to 13 bases. CDR3 in DNA: TGCAGTGTTGCACAGGGAGGGAACACTGAAGCTTTCTTT. Its translation: CSVAQGGNTEAFF.